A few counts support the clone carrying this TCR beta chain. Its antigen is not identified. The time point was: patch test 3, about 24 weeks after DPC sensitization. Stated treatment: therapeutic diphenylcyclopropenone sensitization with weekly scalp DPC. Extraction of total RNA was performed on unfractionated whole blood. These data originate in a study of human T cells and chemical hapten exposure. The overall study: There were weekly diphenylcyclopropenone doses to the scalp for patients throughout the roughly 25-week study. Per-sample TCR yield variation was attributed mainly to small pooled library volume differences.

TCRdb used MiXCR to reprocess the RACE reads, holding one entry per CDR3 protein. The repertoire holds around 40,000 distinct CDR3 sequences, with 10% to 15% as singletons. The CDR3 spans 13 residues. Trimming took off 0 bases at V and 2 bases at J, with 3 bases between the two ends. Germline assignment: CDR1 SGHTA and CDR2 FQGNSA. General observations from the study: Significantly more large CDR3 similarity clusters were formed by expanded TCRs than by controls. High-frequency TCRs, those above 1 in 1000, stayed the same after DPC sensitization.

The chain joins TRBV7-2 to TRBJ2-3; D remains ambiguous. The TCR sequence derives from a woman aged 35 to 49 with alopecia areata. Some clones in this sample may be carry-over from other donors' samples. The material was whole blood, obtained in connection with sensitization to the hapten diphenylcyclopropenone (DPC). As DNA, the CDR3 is TGTGCCAGCAGCTTAGCCCCCACAGATACGCAGTATTTT. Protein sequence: CASSLAPTDTQYF.